This T cell receptor beta chain was captured in a study of cytomegalovirus exposure and HLA in healthy donors. V trimming: 1 base; J trimming: 1 base; junction bases outside the gene matches: 10. CDR3 length equals 17 residues. The germline V gene has CDR1 GTSNPN and CDR2 SVGIG (reference sequence). The PCR employed 60 Vbeta primers together with 13 Jbeta primers. Sequenced by immunoSEQ multiplex PCR; TCRdb stores in-frame clones only, minus some. The sample lists 150,000 to 200,000 clones, about 85% occurring once. Overall study results and limits: The study labeled under 200 TCR beta chains cytomegalovirus-associated.

This clone was seen a single time. Antigen unknown. Input material: PBMCs. The rearrangement joins TRBV30 to TRBJ2-3; 8 nucleotides align to TRBD2. This sequence was found in a man aged 18 to 35 in good health and CMV-seropositive. CDR3 nucleotides: TGTGCCTGGAGTGGTTTCCGGGGTAGCGGGGGCACAGATACGCAGTATTTT. Its translation: CAWSGFRGSGGTDTQYF.